These 4 T cell receptor beta chains were all obtained from the same sample, sequenced in a study of CD8 T cells in ankylosing spondylitis. These receptors are not linked to any known antigen. Study-level points and caveats: Within ankylosing spondylitis blood, a TCR beta motif made up of roughly eight highly homologous variants appeared to be characteristic.

TCRdb fed the 5' RACE reads into MiXCR, producing one record per CDR3 protein. The sample lists 650,000 to 800,000 distinct CDR3 sequences, under 20% seen once, with around 19% in the top ten. The sequencing input was blood, either unsorted or a sorted T cell fraction (not recorded which). The source of these receptors is a male donor with ankylosing spondylitis.

V and J are TRBV7-2 and TRBJ2-2, with TRBD2 matching over 8 bases. Germline V gene lookup returns CDR1 SGHTA and CDR2 FQGNSA. J lost 4 bases, V lost 5 bases, and 6 bases had no gene match. CDR3 length: 15 amino acids. The CDR3 spells CASSPGGVSTGELFF. The CDR3 DNA reads TGTGCCAGCAGCCCCGGGGGGGTCTCCACCGGGGAGCTGTTTTTT.

This clonotype showed up many times. V and J are TRBV14 and TRBJ2-5; D is unresolved. Per germline, CDR1 SGHDN and CDR2 FVKESK. V shed 1 base and J shed 9 bases, with 6 bases lying between them. This CDR3 has 11 amino acids. The CDR3, as DNA: TGTGCCAGCAGCCAAGGATCGGCCCAGTACTTC. It is translated as CASSQGSAQYF.

This chain uses TRBV12-3 or TRBV12-4 with TRBJ2-1; no clear D. The CDR3 has 15 residues. Trimming stripped 5 bases from V and 1 base from J, with 12 bases between. This CDR3 is CASSPRQNSYNEQFF. The DNA of the CDR3 is TGTGCCAGCAGTCCCCGGCAGAATTCCTACAATGAGCAGTTCTTC.

The chain joins TRBV10-3 to TRBJ2-3; the D gene is possibly TRBD2 (6 bases). The ends were cut back, 11 bases at V and 4 bases at J, with 19 bases in the middle. The CDR3 is made up of 14 amino acids. The germline V gene encodes CDR1 ENHRY and CDR2 SYGVKD. CDR3 nucleotides: TGTGCCTCCGCGGACTATCTGTTCTCAGATACGCAGTATTTT. The encoded protein is CASADYLFSDTQYF.